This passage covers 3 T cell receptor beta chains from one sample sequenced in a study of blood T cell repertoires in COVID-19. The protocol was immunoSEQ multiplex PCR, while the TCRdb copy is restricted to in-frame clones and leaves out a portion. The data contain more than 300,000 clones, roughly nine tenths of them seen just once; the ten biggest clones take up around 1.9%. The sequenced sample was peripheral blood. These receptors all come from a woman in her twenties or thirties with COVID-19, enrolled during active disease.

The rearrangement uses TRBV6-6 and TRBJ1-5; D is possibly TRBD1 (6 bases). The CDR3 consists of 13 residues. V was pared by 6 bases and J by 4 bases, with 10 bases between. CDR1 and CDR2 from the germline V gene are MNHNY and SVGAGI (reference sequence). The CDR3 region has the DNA TGTGCCAGCAGAACGGACAGAAATCAGCCCCAGCATTTT. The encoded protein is CASRTDRNQPQHF.

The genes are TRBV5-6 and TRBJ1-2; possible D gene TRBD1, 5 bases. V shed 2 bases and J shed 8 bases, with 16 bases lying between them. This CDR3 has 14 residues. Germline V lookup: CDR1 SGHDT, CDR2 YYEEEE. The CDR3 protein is CASSFSPRDRGYTF. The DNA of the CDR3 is TGTGCCAGCAGCTTCAGTCCCAGGGATCGGGGCTACACCTTC.

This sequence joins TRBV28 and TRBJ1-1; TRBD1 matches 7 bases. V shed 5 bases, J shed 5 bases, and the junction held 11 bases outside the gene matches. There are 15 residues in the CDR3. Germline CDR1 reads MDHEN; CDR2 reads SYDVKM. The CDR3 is CASSPPTGPGTEAFF. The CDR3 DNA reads TGTGCCAGCAGTCCGCCGACAGGGCCGGGAACTGAAGCTTTCTTT. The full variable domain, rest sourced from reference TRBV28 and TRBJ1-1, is DVKVTQSSRYLVKRTGEKVFLECVQDMDHENMFWYRQDPGLGLRLIYFSYDVKMKEKGDIPEGYSVSREKKERFSLILESASTNQTSMYLCASSPPTGPGTEAFFGQGTRLTVV.